Presented here are 11 T cell receptor beta chains from one specimen sequenced in a study of vaccination and CD4 T cells after COVID-19. Sequencing of DNA taken from cultured CD4+ T cells relied on the Oncomine TCR Beta short-read assay. TCRdb recomputed calls from the PCR reads with MiXCR, one row per CDR3 protein. The sample carries more than 12,000 distinct CDR3 sequences, about 77% recorded once. The treatment here: roughly ten-day PBMC culture with coronavirus spike peptide pools or control peptides (ViraFEST assay). Which antigens these TCRs recognize remains unknown. Sequenced material: CD4+ T cells from blood, cultured in vitro, taken after SARS-CoV-2 vaccination. The source is a human donor who received a COVID-19 vaccine.

This clonotype was observed a single time. J is TRBJ1-2 and V is TRBV20-1, with D possibly being TRBD1 (5 bases). Between the trimmed V and J ends, which lost 1 base and 4 bases, there was a span of 22 bases. CDR3 length: 17 residues. Germline CDR1 reads DFQATT; CDR2 reads SNEGSKA (reference sequence). The CDR3 spells CSARGVNRIVEGYGYTF. Written as DNA, the CDR3 is TGCAGTGCTAGAGGCGTCAACAGGATTGTTGAAGGCTATGGCTACACCTTC.

The chain joins TRBV20-1 to TRBJ1-2; no clear D gene. Trimming removed 0 bases at V and 2 bases at J, with 4 bases between. Germline values: CDR1 DFQATT, CDR2 SNEGSKA (reference sequence). This CDR3 region has 12 residues. The CDR3 DNA sequence: TGCAGTGCTAGAGAACCCAACTATGGCTACACCTTC. This sequence encodes CSAREPNYGYTF.

This chain joins TRBV20-1 and TRBJ2-5, with D perhaps TRBD2 (5 bases). V gave up 8 bases and J gave up 5 bases, with 12 bases separating them. The CDR3 totals 11 residues. CDR1 and CDR2 from the germline V gene are DFQATT and SNEGSKA (reference sequence). The CDR3 sequence is CSWTDWETQYF. The CDR3 nucleotides are TGCAGTTGGACGGACTGGGAGACCCAGTACTTC.

By its share, this clonotype is medium-sized (0.01 to 0.1%). The chain joins TRBV20-1 to TRBJ1-5, with no clear D. The germline V gene has CDR1 DFQATT and CDR2 SNEGSKA (reference sequence). The CDR3 contains 13 residues. Trimming removed 3 bases from V and 3 bases from J, with 9 bases in between. The CDR3 DNA reads TGCAGTGCTAGTTTCCAAATCAATCAGCCCCAGCATTTT. Its translation: CSASFQINQPQHF.

V usage is TRBV24-1 and J usage is TRBJ1-1; possibly TRBD1 for D (5 bases). Germline loops: CDR1 KGHDR, CDR2 SFDVKD. The germline V and J ends were trimmed by 1 base and 6 bases, with 8 bases remaining between them. This CDR3 has 13 residues. The CDR3 spells CATSDFWGAEAFF. DNA for the CDR3: TGTGCCACCAGTGATTTTTGGGGGGCTGAAGCTTTCTTT.

The chain uses TRBV30 and TRBJ1-4; no reliable D call. Germline V gene data show CDR1 as GTSNPN and CDR2 as SVGIG (reference sequence). Deletions cut 1 base from V and 8 bases from J, with 17 bases between. CDR3 length: 15 amino acids. The CDR3 here is CAWSASGGIREKLFF. The CDR3 nucleotides are TGTGCCTGGAGTGCTAGCGGAGGGATACGCGAAAAACTGTTTTTT.

The J gene is TRBJ1-2, the V gene TRBV11-2; 8 bases map to TRBD1. V was pared by 5 bases and J by 2 bases, with 7 bases of the junction left unmatched. This CDR3 is 15 amino acids long. Germline V gene data show CDR1 as SGHAT and CDR2 as FQNNGV. CDR3 nucleotide sequence: TGTGCCAGCAGCCCGTCGACAGGGGACAACTATGGCTACACCTTC. Protein product: CASSPSTGDNYGYTF.

This sequence joins TRBV6-2 or TRBV6-3 and TRBJ1-1; D is perhaps TRBD1 (6 bases). The CDR3 totals 16 residues. The germline V gene has CDR1 MNHEY and CDR2 SVGEGT. Trimming pared 0 bases from V and 4 bases from J, leaving 15 bases between. CDR3 loop: CASSYSRGPVVTEAFF. CDR3 DNA sequence: TGTGCCAGCAGTTACTCTCGGGGGCCGGTGGTCACTGAAGCTTTCTTT.

This clonotype was counted between two and nine times. The genes are TRBV30 and TRBJ1-5, with a tentative D call TRBD1 (5 bases). Germline CDR1 is GTSNPN and CDR2 is SVGIG (reference sequence). Trimming stripped 1 base from V and 5 bases from J, with 9 bases between. This CDR3 region has 13 residues. The CDR3 spells CAWSGQSHQPQHF. CDR3 DNA: TGTGCCTGGAGTGGACAGAGCCATCAGCCCCAGCATTTT.

CDR3 in DNA: TGCGCCAGCAGTTCGACACCCAACACTGAAGCTTTCTTT. Amino acids: CASSSTPNTEAFF. The genes are TRBV10-1 and TRBJ1-1; D gene unclear. The CDR3 covers 13 residues. Germline V lookup: CDR1 WNHNN, CDR2 SYGVQD (reference sequence). Between the trimmed V and J ends, which lost 5 bases and 2 bases, there was a span of 9 bases.

The chain carries TRBV2 and TRBJ1-5; 8 positions match TRBD1. CDR1 is SNHLY, CDR2 FYNNEI, per germline. This CDR3 has 16 residues. Unmatched junction bases numbered 10, after V lost 6 bases and J lost 3 bases. CDR3 loop: CASRPHDRGNNQPQHF. The CDR3 DNA follows: TGTGCCAGCAGACCTCATGACAGGGGTAACAATCAGCCCCAGCATTTT.